What follows are 28 T cell receptor beta chains derived from one specimen sequenced in a study of T cell responses to AZD1222 COVID-19 vaccine. Generated by immunoSEQ multiplex PCR, the TCRdb table keeps only in-frame clones and is missing some. This repertoire shows over 150,000 clones, about nine tenths found once; its top ten account for around 2.9%. Here the sequenced sample was peripheral blood, taken on day 0 of AZD1222 vaccination. The receptors shown here come from an adult in good health.

The V gene is TRBV4-2, the J gene TRBJ1-4, with TRBD1 matching over 8 bases. The junction had 2 bases not matched to a gene; V was cut back by 4 bases and J by 7 bases. The CDR3 sequence is 13 residues long. Germline CDR1 reads LGHNA; CDR2 reads YNFKEQ. For the CDR3, the DNA is TGTGCCAGCAGCCGCGACAGGGGTGAAAAACTGTTTTTT. Translating it yields CASSRDRGEKLFF.

This chain connects TRBV5-6 to TRBJ1-3, with TRBD1 identical over 8 bases. The CDR3 sequence is 15 residues long. In germline, CDR1 is SGHDT, CDR2 YYEEEE. With 4 bases clipped from V and 0 bases from J, the junction kept 3 bases outside the gene matches. This CDR3 is CASSRTGGSGNTIYF. The CDR3, as DNA: TGTGCCAGCAGCCGAACAGGGGGCTCTGGAAACACCATATATTTT.

V and J are TRBV2 and TRBJ2-2; TRBD1 matches at 7 bases. From germline, CDR1 is SNHLY and CDR2 FYNNEI. The CDR3 sequence is 16 residues long. V lost 6 bases and J lost 5; bases outside the gene matches: 12. CDR3: CASSLEGSTGTGELFF. CDR3 DNA: TGTGCCAGCAGCCTCGAAGGGTCGACAGGGACCGGGGAGCTGTTTTTT.

The rearrangement links TRBV9 to TRBJ2-7, with 8 nucleotides matching TRBD2. Per the germline V gene, CDR1 is SGDLS and CDR2 is YYNGEE. The CDR3 extends over 18 amino acids. J was trimmed by 0 bases and V by 0 bases; bases with no gene match: 11. CDR3 residues: CASSVEISGASSSYEQYF. As DNA, the CDR3 is TGTGCCAGCAGCGTAGAAATTAGCGGGGCCTCAAGCTCCTACGAGCAGTACTTC.

The chain couples TRBV4-2 to TRBJ2-2; 12 bases map to TRBD2. The germline V gene encodes CDR1 LGHNA and CDR2 YNFKEQ. The CDR3 contains 19 residues. V lost 1 base and J lost 5; bases outside the gene matches: 11. The CDR3 protein is CASSQGVASGGAETGELFF. DNA for the CDR3: TGTGCCAGCAGCCAAGGTGTGGCTAGCGGGGGGGCGGAGACCGGGGAGCTGTTTTTT.

The CDR3 region has the DNA TGTGCCAGCAGCTCGGGACAGACATTTTTCACAGATACGCAGTATTTT. It specifies CASSSGQTFFTDTQYF. The chain links TRBV13 to TRBJ2-3, with TRBD1 identical over 7 bases. V lost 4 bases to trimming and J lost 2 bases; unmatched junction nucleotides: 9. The CDR3 is made up of 16 amino acids. Germline loops: CDR1 PRHDT, CDR2 FYEKMQ (reference sequence).

This chain joins TRBV4-3 and TRBJ1-2; D gene uncertain. CDR1 is LGHNA and CDR2 is YSLEER in the germline V gene. The CDR3 sequence is 14 residues long. The V end was cut by 4 bases, the J end by 7 bases, with 16 bases between. CDR3 amino acids: CASSPSGSGLGYTF. CDR3 DNA: TGCGCCAGCAGCCCCTCCGGGTCCGGCCTTGGCTACACCTTC.

The rearrangement links TRBV30 to TRBJ1-2; TRBD1 is a possible D gene (5 bases). V was cut by 5 bases and J by 8 bases, with 15 bases left in between. This CDR3 contains 12 residues. The V gene's germline CDR1 is GTSNPN and CDR2 SVGIG (reference sequence). CDR3 DNA sequence: TGTGCCTGGGCGGGGGAAGGAAAGGGCTACACCTTC. The encoded protein is CAWAGEGKGYTF.

The chain links TRBV20-1 to TRBJ1-6; 7 bases agree with TRBD1. CDR1 and CDR2 (germline): DFQATT, SNEGSKA (reference sequence). The length of the CDR3 is 13 residues. V was clipped by 3 bases and J by 8 bases; unmatched bases: 4. The CDR3 nucleotides are TGCAGTGCTAGTACAGGGGTAGATTCACCCCTCCACTTT. It translates to CSASTGVDSPLHF.

The J gene is TRBJ2-2, the V gene TRBV18, with D uncertain. Germline V lookup: CDR1 KGHSH, CDR2 LQKENI. The CDR3 is 11 amino acids. Trimming cost V 3 bases and J 7 bases, with 3 bases left between them. CDR3: CASSPDGELFF. The CDR3 nucleotides are TGTGCCAGCTCACCTGACGGGGAGCTGTTTTTT.

This clone was counted once. The V call is TRBV3-1 (or the pseudogene TRBV3-2), the J call TRBJ1-2; D possibly corresponds to TRBD1 (6 bases). This CDR3 comprises 15 residues. V lost 5 bases and J 5 bases, leaving 18 bases between the germline ends. Germline V gives CDR1 LGHDT, CDR2 YNNKEL (reference sequence). CDR3 in amino acids: CASSWGAPVGYGYTF. In nucleotides, the CDR3 is TGTGCCAGCAGCTGGGGGGCCCCTGTGGGATATGGCTACACCTTC.

The genes are TRBV6-5 and TRBJ1-2; TRBD1 agrees at 7 bases. Germline V lookup: CDR1 MNHEY, CDR2 SVGAGI. CDR3 size: 16 residues. Trimming at V came to 3 bases and at J to 1 base, leaving 8 bases not matched to a gene. The CDR3 sequence: CASSYATGVGNYGYTF. For the CDR3, the DNA is TGTGCCAGCAGTTATGCAACAGGGGTTGGTAACTATGGCTACACCTTC.

This clone was recorded only once. The J gene is TRBJ2-1, the V gene TRBV5-1, with D possibly being TRBD2 (6 bases). Trimming cost V 4 bases and J 5 bases, with 16 bases left between them. Germline lookup yields CDR1 SGHRS and CDR2 YFSETQ. The CDR3 has 15 amino acids. The CDR3 loop reads CASSSSGTSNNEQFF. The CDR3 bases are TGCGCCAGCAGCAGCTCCGGGACTTCCAACAATGAGCAGTTCTTC.

The chain carries TRBV27 and TRBJ2-5, with D possibly TRBD1 on 6 matching bases. Germline CDR1 and CDR2: MNHEY and SMNVEV (reference sequence). The CDR3 totals 18 residues. V was pared by 5 bases and J by 1 base, with 23 bases between. CDR3 sequence reads: CASSRSGTRWLGQETQYF. CDR3 nucleotides: TGTGCCAGCAGTCGATCCGGGACACGGTGGCTTGGCCAAGAGACCCAGTACTTC.

The chain combines TRBV7-9 with TRBJ2-3; D is unclear. The CDR3 is made up of 14 amino acids. V dropped 1 base and J dropped 6 bases, with 11 bases sitting between them. Germline V lookup: CDR1 SEHNR, CDR2 FQNEAQ (reference sequence). The CDR3 protein is CASSLESRLDTQYF. CDR3 coding DNA: TGTGCCAGCAGCTTAGAGAGCCGATTGGATACGCAGTATTTT.

The chain links TRBV7-2 to TRBJ2-2; D gene uncertain. This CDR3 has 15 residues. Germline lookup yields CDR1 SGHTA and CDR2 FQGNSA. Trimming removed 4 bases at V and 5 bases at J, with 14 bases between. CDR3 bases: TGTGCCAGCAGCTCCAGACACGGGTCGACCGGGGAGCTGTTTTTT. It specifies CASSSRHGSTGELFF.

The chain uses TRBV6-5 and TRBJ1-1, with a weak D call TRBD1 (6 bases). Looked up from germline, CDR1 is MNHEY and CDR2 is SVGAGI. CDR3 length equals 15 residues. V gave up 5 bases and J gave up 5 bases, with 18 bases separating them. The DNA of the CDR3 is TGTGCCAGCAGTCCCGGGACATGGGCAATTACTGAAGCTTTCTTT. It encodes CASSPGTWAITEAFF.

V usage is TRBV13 and J usage is TRBJ2-7; D not certain. The germline V and J ends were trimmed by 5 bases and 0 bases, with 17 bases remaining between them. This CDR3 is 16 amino acids long. Looked up from germline, CDR1 is PRHDT and CDR2 is FYEKMQ (reference sequence). CDR3 protein: CASSRPLTDSSYEQYF. Written as DNA, the CDR3 is TGTGCCAGCAGCCGACCCCTGACCGATAGCTCCTACGAGCAGTACTTC.

This clone was detected only a few times. The gene calls are TRBV7-2 and TRBJ2-1; D is unresolved. The CDR3 is 12 residues long. CDR1 and CDR2 from the germline V gene are SGHTA and FQGNSA. Trimming removed 4 bases at V and 2 bases at J, with 3 bases between. The CDR3 DNA follows: TGTGCCAGCAGCTACACCTACAATGAGCAGTTCTTC. This encodes CASSYTYNEQFF.

This chain connects TRBV19 to TRBJ1-1; a possible D gene is TRBD1 (5 bases). Trimming shortened V by 7 bases and J by 1 base, and 10 bases separated the two germline ends. CDR3 size: 13 residues. The germline V gene has CDR1 LNHDA and CDR2 SQIVND (reference sequence). The CDR3 protein is CASMWGKNTEAFF. In nucleotides, the CDR3 is TGTGCCAGTATGTGGGGCAAGAACACTGAAGCTTTCTTT.

The chain joins TRBV29-1 to TRBJ1-4, with 8 bases matching TRBD1. The CDR3 loop spans 14 amino acids. Trimming at V came to 7 bases and at J to 5 bases, leaving 9 bases not matched to a gene. Germline V gene sequence: CDR1 SQVTM, CDR2 ANQGSEA. This CDR3 is CSALGTGENEKLFF. CDR3 sequence (DNA): TGCAGCGCGCTCGGGACAGGCGAAAATGAAAAACTGTTTTTT.

The V call is TRBV3-1 (or the pseudogene TRBV3-2), the J call TRBJ2-1, with D perhaps TRBD1 or TRBD2 (5 bases each). CDR1 is LGHDT, CDR2 YNNKEL, per germline (reference sequence). The CDR3 loop spans 15 amino acids. Deletions cut 0 bases from V and 8 bases from J, with 14 bases between. DNA for the CDR3: TGTGCCAGCAGCCAAGATTCTACATGGGACGATGAGCAGTTCTTC. Translated, it gives CASSQDSTWDDEQFF.

V gene TRBV2 combines with J gene TRBJ1-2, with a possible D match to TRBD1 (6 bases). Trimming removed 5 bases from V and 8 bases from J, with 15 bases in between. This CDR3 is 13 amino acids long. Germline CDR1 SNHLY, CDR2 FYNNEI. Here the CDR3 DNA reads TGTGCCAGCAGTCGGGGGCCAGGCGGGGGCTACACCTTC. As protein: CASSRGPGGGYTF.

The rearrangement joins TRBV4-2 to TRBJ1-6, with 7 bases fitting TRBD1. V lost 3 bases to trimming and J lost 4 bases; unmatched junction nucleotides: 9. Germline V gene data show CDR1 as LGHNA and CDR2 as YNFKEQ. CDR3 length: 17 residues. The CDR3 DNA reads as TGTGCCAGCAGCCAGATCGGGGAGGGGGCATATAATTCACCCCTCCACTTT. This codes for CASSQIGEGAYNSPLHF.

Regarding this clone: In the same sample, other DNA sequences code for this CDR3. The chain couples TRBV5-1 to TRBJ1-5; 7 bases agree with TRBD1. CDR1 and CDR2 from the germline V gene are SGHRS and YFSETQ. The CDR3 runs 14 residues. Trimming cost V 5 bases and J 2 bases; bases outside gene matches: 4. CDR3 sequence reads: CASSFTGGNQPQHF. The CDR3 nucleotides are TGCGCCAGCAGTTTCACAGGGGGCAATCAGCCCCAGCATTTT.

This clone was seen just once. V and J are TRBV6-1 and TRBJ1-3; D unclear. The germline V and J ends were trimmed by 2 bases and 0 bases, with 8 bases remaining between them. This CDR3 is 15 amino acids long. Germline V gives CDR1 MNHNS, CDR2 SASEGT. The CDR3 spells CASSEWGSSGNTIYF. CDR3 sequence (DNA): TGTGCCAGCAGTGAATGGGGTTCCTCTGGAAACACCATATATTTT.

The chain is built from TRBV7-2 and TRBJ1-2, with 9 bases fitting TRBD1. Germline trimming cut 5 bases from V and 8 bases from J; bases unmatched to any gene: 15. Germline CDR1 reads SGHTA; CDR2 reads FQGNSA. The CDR3 consists of 16 residues. The CDR3 DNA is TGTGCCAGCAGCCTTAAGCCCGGGACAGGGATGGGCGGCTACACCTTC. Translation: CASSLKPGTGMGGYTF.

The V call is TRBV7-9, the J call TRBJ1-4; D is ambiguous. V lost 1 base and J lost 2, with 14 bases in between. CDR1 SEHNR and CDR2 FQNEAQ come from the germline V gene (reference sequence). This CDR3 region has 17 residues. CDR3 bases: TGTGCCAGCAGCTTAGTTCCAGTACGCATTACTAATGAAAAACTGTTTTTT. Protein sequence: CASSLVPVRITNEKLFF. The full variable domain, its missing parts supplied by reference TRBV7-9 and TRBJ1-4, is DTGVSQNPRHKITKRGQNVTFRCDPISEHNRLYWYRQTLGQGPEFLTYFQNEAQLEKSRLLSDRFSAERPKGSFSTLEIQRTEQGDSAMYLCASSLVPVRITNEKLFFGSGTQLSVL.